What follows describes a single TCR beta chain. CDR3 size: 15 residues. Germline assignment: CDR1 SGHNT and CDR2 YYREEE (reference sequence). Trimming took 1 base from V and 5 from J, leaving 16 bases between them. These data originate in a study of shared clonotypes between healthy human individuals. Naive CD8 populations comprised CD45RO-negative cells positively selected for CCR7, excluding terminally differentiated effector memory CD45RA+ cells. The data were produced by immunoSEQ multiplex PCR, yet TCRdb's version contains in-frame clones alone and is incomplete. The top ten clones hold over 0.09% of a sample with about 590,000 clones, roughly 95% of them seen once.

The sequence was obtained from a woman aged 25 to 39 in good health. The sequenced material came from naive CD8+ T cells sorted from blood. The V gene is TRBV5-4, the J gene TRBJ2-7; D is perhaps TRBD1 (5 bases). The chain's CDR3 is CASSLFETAAHEQYF. CDR3 in DNA: TGTGCCAGCAGCTTGTTCGAGACAGCCGCCCACGAGCAGTACTTC.